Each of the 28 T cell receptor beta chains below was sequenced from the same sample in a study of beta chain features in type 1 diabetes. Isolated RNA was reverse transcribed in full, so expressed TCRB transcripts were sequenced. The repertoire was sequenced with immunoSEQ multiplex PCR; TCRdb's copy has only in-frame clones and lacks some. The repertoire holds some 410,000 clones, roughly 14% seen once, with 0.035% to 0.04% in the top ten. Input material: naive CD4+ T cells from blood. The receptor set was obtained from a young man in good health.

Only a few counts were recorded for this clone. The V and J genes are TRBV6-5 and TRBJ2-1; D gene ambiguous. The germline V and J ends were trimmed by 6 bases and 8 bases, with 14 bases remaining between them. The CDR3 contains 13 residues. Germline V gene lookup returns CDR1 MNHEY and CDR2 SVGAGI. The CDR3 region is CASSYSRIHEQFF. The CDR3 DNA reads TGTGCCAGCAGCTATTCCCGGATTCATGAGCAGTTCTTC.

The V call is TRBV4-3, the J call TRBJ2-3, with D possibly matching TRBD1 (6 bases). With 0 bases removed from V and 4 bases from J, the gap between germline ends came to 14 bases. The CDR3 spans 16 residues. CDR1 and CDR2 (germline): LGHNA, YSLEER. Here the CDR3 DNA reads TGCGCCAGCAGCCAAGATCGATTGAACAGGGCAGATACGCAGTATTTT. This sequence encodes CASSQDRLNRADTQYF.

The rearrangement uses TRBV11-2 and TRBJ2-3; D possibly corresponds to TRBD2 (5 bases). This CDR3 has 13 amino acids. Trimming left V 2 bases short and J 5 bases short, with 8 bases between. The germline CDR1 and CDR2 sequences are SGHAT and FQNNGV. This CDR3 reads CASSLTGRDTQYF. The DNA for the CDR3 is TGTGCCAGCAGCTTAACGGGGAGAGATACGCAGTATTTT.

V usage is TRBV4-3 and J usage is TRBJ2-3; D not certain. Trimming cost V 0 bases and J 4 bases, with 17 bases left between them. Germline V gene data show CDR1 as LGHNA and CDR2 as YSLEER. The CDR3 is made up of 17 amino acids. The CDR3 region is CASSQDGVGVGADTQYF. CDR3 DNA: TGCGCCAGCAGCCAAGATGGGGTTGGGGTCGGCGCAGATACGCAGTATTTT.

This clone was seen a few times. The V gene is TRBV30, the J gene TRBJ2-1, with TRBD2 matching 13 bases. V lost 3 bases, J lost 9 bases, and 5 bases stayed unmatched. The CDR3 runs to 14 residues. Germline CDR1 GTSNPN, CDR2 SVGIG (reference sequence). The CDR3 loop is CAWSGTSGKGEQFF. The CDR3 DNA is TGTGCCTGGAGCGGGACTAGCGGGAAGGGTGAGCAGTTCTTC. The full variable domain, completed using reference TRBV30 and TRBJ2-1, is SQTIHQWPATLVQPVGSPLSLECTVEGTSNPNLYWYRQAAGRGLQLLFYSVGIGQISSEVPQNLSASRPQDRQFILSSKKLLLSDSGFYLCAWSGTSGKGEQFFGPGTRLTVL.

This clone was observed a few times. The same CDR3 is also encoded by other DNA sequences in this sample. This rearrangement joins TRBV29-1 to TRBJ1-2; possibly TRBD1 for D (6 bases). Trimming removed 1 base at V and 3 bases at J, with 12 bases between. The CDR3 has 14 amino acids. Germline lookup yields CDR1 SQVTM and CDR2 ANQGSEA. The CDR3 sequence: CSVEGGGRHYGYTF. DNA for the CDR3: TGCAGCGTTGAAGGAGGGGGGCGGCACTATGGCTACACCTTC.

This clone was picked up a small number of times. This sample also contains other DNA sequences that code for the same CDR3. For the CDR3, the DNA is TGCGCCAGCAGCTTGTCTAGCGGGGGTCAAGAGACCCAGTACTTC. Translating it yields CASSLSSGGQETQYF. V and J are TRBV5-1 and TRBJ2-5; TRBD2 matches at 10 bases. Germline CDR1 is SGHRS and CDR2 is YFSETQ. V lost 1 base to trimming and J lost 2 bases; unmatched junction nucleotides: 2. This CDR3 comprises 15 residues.

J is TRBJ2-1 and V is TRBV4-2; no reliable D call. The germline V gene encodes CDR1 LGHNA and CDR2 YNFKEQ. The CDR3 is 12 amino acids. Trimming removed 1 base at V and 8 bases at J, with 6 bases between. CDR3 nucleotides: TGTGCCAGCAGCCAAGCCCCCCATGAGCAGTTCTTC. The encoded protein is CASSQAPHEQFF.

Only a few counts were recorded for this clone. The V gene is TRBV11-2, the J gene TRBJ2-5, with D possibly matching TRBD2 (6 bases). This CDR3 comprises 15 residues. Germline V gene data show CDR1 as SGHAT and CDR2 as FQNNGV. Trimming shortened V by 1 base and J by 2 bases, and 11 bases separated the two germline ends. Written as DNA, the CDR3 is TGTGCCAGCAGCTTAGCAGGAGGGTTACAAGAGACCCAGTACTTC. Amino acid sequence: CASSLAGGLQETQYF.

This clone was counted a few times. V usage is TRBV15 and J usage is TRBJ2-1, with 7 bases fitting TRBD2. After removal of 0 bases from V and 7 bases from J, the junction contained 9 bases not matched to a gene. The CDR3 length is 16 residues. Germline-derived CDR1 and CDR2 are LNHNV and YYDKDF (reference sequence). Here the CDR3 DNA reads TGTGCCACCAGCAGAGATCCTGCGGGAGTGGGTAATGAGCAGTTCTTC. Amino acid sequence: CATSRDPAGVGNEQFF.

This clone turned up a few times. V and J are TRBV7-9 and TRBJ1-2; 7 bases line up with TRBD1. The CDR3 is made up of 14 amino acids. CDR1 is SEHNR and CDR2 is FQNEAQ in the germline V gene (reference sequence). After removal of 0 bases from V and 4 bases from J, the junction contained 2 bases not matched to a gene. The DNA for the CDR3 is TGTGCCAGCAGCTTAGCGTCAGGGGGCTATGGCTACACCTTC. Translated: CASSLASGGYGYTF.

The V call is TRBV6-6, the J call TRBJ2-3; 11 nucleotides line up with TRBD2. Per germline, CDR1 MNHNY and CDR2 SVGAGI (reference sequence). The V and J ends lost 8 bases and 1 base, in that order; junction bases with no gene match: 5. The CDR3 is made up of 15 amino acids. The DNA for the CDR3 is TGTGCCAGCCAAACTAGCGGGGGACGCACAGATACGCAGTATTTT. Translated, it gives CASQTSGGRTDTQYF.

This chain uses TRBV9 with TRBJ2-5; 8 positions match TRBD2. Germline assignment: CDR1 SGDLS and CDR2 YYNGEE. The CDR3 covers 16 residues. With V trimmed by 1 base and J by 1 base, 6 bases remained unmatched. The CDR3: CASSVTSAGAQETQYF. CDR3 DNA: TGTGCCAGCAGCGTAACATCAGCGGGAGCCCAAGAGACCCAGTACTTC.

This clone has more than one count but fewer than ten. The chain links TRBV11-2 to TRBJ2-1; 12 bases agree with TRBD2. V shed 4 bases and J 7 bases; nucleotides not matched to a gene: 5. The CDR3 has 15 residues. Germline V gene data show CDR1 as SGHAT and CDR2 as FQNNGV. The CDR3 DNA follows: TGTGCCAGCAGCTCCACTAGCGGGGGGAGGAATGAGCAGTTCTTC. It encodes CASSSTSGGRNEQFF.

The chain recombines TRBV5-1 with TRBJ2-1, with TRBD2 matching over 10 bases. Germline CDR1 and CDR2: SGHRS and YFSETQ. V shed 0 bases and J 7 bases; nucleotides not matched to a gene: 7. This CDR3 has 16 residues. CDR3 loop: CASSLAQRGGRNEQFF. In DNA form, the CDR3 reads TGCGCCAGCAGCTTGGCCCAGCGGGGGGGCCGAAATGAGCAGTTCTTC.

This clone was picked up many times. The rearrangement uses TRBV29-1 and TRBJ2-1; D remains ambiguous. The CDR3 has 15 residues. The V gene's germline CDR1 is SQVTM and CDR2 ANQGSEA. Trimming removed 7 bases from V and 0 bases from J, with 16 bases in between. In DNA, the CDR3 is TGCAGCGCTACCCGGGCAGCACACTCCTACAATGAGCAGTTCTTC. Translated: CSATRAAHSYNEQFF.

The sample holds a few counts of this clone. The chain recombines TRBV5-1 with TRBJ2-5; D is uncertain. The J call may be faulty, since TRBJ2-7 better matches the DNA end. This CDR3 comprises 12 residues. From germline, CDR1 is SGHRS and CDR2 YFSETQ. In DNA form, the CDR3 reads TGCGCCAGCAGAAGGACGGGCTACGAGCAGTACTTC. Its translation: CASRRTGYEQYF.

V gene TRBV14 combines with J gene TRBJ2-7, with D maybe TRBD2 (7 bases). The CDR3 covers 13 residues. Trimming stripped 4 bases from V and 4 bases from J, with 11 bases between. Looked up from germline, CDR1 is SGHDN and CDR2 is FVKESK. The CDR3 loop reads CASSPGGEYEQYV. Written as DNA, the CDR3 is TGTGCCAGCAGCCCGGGGGGCGAGTACGAGCAGTACGTC.

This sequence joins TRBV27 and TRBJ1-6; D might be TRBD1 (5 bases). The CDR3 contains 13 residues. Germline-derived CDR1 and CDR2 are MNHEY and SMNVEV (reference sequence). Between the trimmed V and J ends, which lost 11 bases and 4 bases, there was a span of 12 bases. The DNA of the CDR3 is TGTGCCGCGGGGACGGTTTATAATTCACCCCTCCACTTT. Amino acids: CAAGTVYNSPLHF.

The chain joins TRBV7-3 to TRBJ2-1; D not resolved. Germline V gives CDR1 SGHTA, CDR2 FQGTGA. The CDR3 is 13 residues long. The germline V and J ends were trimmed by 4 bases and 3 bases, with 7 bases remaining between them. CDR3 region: CASSSQIYNEQFF. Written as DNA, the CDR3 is TGTGCCAGCAGCTCCCAAATCTACAATGAGCAGTTCTTC.

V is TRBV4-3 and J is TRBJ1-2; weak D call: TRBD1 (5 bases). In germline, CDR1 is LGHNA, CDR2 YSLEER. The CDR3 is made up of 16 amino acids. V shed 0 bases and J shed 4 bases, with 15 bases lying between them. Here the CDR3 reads CASSQDREGLAYGYTF. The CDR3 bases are TGCGCCAGCAGCCAAGATCGGGAGGGGTTGGCCTATGGCTACACCTTC.

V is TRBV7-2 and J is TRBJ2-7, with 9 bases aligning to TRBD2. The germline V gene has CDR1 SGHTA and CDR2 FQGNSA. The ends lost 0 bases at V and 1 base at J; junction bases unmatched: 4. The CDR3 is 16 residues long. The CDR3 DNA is TGTGCCAGCAGCTTAGCGAGCGGGGGGCAATCCTACGAGCAGTACTTC. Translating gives CASSLASGGQSYEQYF.

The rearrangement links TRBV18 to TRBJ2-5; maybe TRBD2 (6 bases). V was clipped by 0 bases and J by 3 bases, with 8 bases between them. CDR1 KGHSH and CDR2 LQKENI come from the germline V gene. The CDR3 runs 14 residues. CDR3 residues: CASSPPGGKETQYF. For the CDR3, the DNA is TGTGCCAGCTCACCACCGGGGGGAAAAGAGACCCAGTACTTC.

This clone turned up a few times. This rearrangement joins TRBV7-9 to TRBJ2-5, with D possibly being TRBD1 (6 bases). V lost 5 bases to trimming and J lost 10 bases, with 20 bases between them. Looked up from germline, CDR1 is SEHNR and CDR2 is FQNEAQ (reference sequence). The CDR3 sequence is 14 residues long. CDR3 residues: CASSNTWTVYDQYF. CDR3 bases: TGTGCCAGCAGCAACACTTGGACAGTTTATGACCAGTACTTC.

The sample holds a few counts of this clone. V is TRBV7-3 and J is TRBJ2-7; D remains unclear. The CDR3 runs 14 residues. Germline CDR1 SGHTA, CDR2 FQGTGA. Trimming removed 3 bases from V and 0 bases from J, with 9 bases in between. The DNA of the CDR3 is TGTGCCAGCAGCTTGGCGTTAGACTCCTACGAGCAGTACGTC. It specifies CASSLALDSYEQYV.

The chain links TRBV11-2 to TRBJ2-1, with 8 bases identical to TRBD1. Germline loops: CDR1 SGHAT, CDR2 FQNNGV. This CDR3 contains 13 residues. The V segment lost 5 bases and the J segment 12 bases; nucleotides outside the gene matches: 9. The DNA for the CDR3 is TGTGCCAGCAGCCCCCACCCAGGGGGCAGGCAGTTCTTC. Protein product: CASSPHPGGRQFF.

The CDR3 protein is CAWSASSTDTQYF. The CDR3 DNA is TGTGCCTGGAGTGCGTCCAGCACAGATACGCAGTATTTT. V usage is TRBV30 and J usage is TRBJ2-3; D is uncertain. The CDR3 runs 13 residues. The germline V and J ends were trimmed by 1 base and 0 bases, with 5 bases remaining between them. Germline V gives CDR1 GTSNPN, CDR2 SVGIG (reference sequence).

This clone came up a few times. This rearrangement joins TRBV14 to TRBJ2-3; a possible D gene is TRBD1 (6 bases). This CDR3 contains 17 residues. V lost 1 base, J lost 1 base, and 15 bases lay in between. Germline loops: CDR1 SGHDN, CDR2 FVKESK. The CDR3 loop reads CASSQAGTPSGTDTQYF. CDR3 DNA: TGTGCCAGCAGCCAAGCCGGGACACCCTCCGGCACAGATACGCAGTATTTT.